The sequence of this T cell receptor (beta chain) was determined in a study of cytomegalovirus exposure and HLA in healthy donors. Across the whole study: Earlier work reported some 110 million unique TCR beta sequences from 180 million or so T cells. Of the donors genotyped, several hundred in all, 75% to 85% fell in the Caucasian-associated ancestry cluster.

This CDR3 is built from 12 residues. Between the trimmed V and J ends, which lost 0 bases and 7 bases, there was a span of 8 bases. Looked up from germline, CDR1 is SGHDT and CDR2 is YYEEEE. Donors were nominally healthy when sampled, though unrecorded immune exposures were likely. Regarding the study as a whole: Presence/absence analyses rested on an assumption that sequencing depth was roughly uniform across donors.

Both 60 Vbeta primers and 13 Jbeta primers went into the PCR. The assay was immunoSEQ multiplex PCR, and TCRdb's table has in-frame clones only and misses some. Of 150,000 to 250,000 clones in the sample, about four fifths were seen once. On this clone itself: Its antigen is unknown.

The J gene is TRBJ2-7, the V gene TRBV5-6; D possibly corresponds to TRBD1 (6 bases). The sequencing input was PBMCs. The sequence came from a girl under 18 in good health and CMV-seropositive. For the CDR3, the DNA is TGTGCCAGCAGCTTGGTAGACAGGGAGCAGTACTTC. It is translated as CASSLVDREQYF. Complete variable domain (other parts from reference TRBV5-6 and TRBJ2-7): DAGVTQSPTHLIKTRGQQVTLRCSPKSGHDTVSWYQQALGQGPQFIFQYYEEEERQRGNFPDRFSGHQFPNYSSELNVNALLLGDSALYLCASSLVDREQYFGPGTRLTVT.